This T cell receptor (beta chain) originates from a study of blood T cell repertoires in COVID-19. Turning to the study itself: Italy, Spain and the United States were the sources of the convalescent and acute COVID-19 samples. PBMCs, B-cell-depleted T cells, or T cells provided the cDNA or gDNA that made up the material.

Assay: immunoSEQ multiplex PCR; the TCRdb copy retains only in-frame clones and omits some. The data hold 150,000 to 250,000 clones, with roughly 87% observed a single time. V was clipped by 5 bases and J by 2 bases, with 18 bases between them. CDR1 PRHDT and CDR2 FYEKMQ come from the germline V gene (reference sequence). The CDR3 length is 16 residues. Those enrolled, adults aged about 18 to 95 years, came from fewer than 25 US areas. Donors in Cohort 3 counted as recovered after two negative PCRs, clearance, or symptom resolution. The sequence was collected from a woman in her twenties or thirties who had recovered from COVID-19. The chain joins TRBV13 to TRBJ1-1; D is unclear. What was sequenced was PBMCs or T cells enriched from blood (not recorded which). CDR3 sequence: CASSAGLSNRNTEAFF. Written as DNA, the CDR3 is TGTGCCAGCAGCGCGGGCCTTAGTAACCGAAACACTGAAGCTTTCTTT.